This T cell receptor (beta chain) was retrieved from a study of OX40 agonist ivuxolimab in advanced cancers. On the study more broadly: A male proportion of about 80% was recorded, with mean age around 62 years and range about 23 to 90. Study-wide results and caveats: Low normalized T-cell clonal expansion was additionally recorded for some nonresponders.

CDR1 is SGHAT and CDR2 is FQNNGV in the germline V gene. After removal of 1 base from V and 3 bases from J, the junction contained 6 bases not matched to a gene. This CDR3 is built from 16 residues. The assay was immunoSEQ multiplex PCR, and TCRdb's table has in-frame clones only and misses some. The top ten hold 10% to 15% of the sample, which has approximately 58,000 clones, approximately 90% seen once. With respect to this clone: Its antigen is unknown.

The chain has TRBV11-2 and TRBJ2-5, with 9 bases fitting TRBD2. Sequences were derived from CD4+ or CD8+ T cells sorted from blood, sampled in a trial of the OX40 agonist ivuxolimab. The sequence came from an adult with an advanced solid tumor such as melanoma, head and neck, liver or kidney cancer. As DNA, the CDR3 is TGTGCCAGCAGCTTAGGTGTAGCGGGGGTTAAAGAGACCCAGTACTTC. This gives the protein CASSLGVAGVKETQYF.